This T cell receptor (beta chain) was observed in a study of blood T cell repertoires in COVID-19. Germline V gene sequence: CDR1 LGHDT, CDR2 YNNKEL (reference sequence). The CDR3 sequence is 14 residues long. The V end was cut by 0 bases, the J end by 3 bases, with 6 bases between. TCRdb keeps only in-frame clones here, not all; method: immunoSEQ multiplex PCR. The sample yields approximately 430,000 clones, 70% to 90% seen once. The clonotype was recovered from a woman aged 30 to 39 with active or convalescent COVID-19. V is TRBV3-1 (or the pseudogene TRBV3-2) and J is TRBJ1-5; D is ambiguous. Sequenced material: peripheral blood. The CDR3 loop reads CASSQDAVNQPQHF. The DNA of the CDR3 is TGTGCCAGCAGCCAAGACGCAGTCAATCAGCCCCAGCATTTT.